This T cell receptor (beta chain) was identified in a study of T cell clonality in common variable immunodeficiency. Study-level results: TCRbeta clonality was increased in CVID versus healthy controls. In common variable immunodeficiency, TCR beta chains reportedly carried fewer deletions and N-nucleotide insertions.

Repertoires were generated with immunoSEQ multiplex PCR, while TCRdb's copy carries only in-frame clones and drops some. There are tens of thousands of clones in the sample, none observed a single time. Germline V gives CDR1 LNHDA, CDR2 SQIVND (reference sequence). This CDR3 region has 16 residues. J lost 6 bases, V lost 3 bases, and 10 bases had no gene match. Of CVID subjects, roughly 15 were female and around 27 male, mean age 40. Concerning this clone: The target antigen is unknown. The CDR3 end is not reached by the read, which stops 3 residues before it; the germline J gene fills it in.

This sequence was found in a human donor with common variable immunodeficiency. The specimen was peripheral blood mononuclear cells. This chain uses TRBV19 with TRBJ2-7, with 11 bases aligning to TRBD2. The CDR3 region is CASSILQLAGATEQYF. The part of the CDR3 DNA that was read is TGTGCCAGTAGTATCCTCCAACTAGCGGGAGCTACCGAG.